The rows below give T cell receptor beta chains drawn from one sample of a study of STAT3 mutations in large granular lymphocyte leukemia. Some clones are missing from TCRdb's copy, which holds only in-frame ones; the method was immunoSEQ multiplex PCR. The table has 5,500 to 7,500 clones, about 35% seen once; the top ten hold 15% to 20%. Input material: peripheral blood mononuclear cells. The receptors were gathered from a woman between 40 and 55 years old with T-cell large granular lymphocyte leukemia. Some clones in this sample may be carry-over from other donors' samples. Each CDR3 is given with its conserved first and last residue. The D gene is left open where the match is weak. Size is stated for part of the rows, as once, few or many counts, or as a class when the clone is expanded.

TRBV5-4	TRBJ1-3	.	.	CASSFDRNSGNTIYF	TGTGCCAGCAGCTTCGACAGGAACTCTGGAAACACCATATATTTT
TRBV18	TRBJ1-5	.	few	CASSKDSNQPQHF	TGTGCCAGCTCAAAGGACAGCAATCAGCCCCAGCATTTT
TRBV9	TRBJ2-5	.	.	CASSETQYF	TGTGCCAGCTCAGAGACCCAGTACTTC
TRBV28	TRBJ2-7	.	.	CASSRSYEQYF	TGTGCCAGCAGTCGCTCCTACGAGCAGTACTTC
TRBV4-3	TRBJ1-2	.	.	CASSQALLLGYTF	TGCGCCAGCAGCCAAGCCCTCCTTCTAGGCTACACCTTC
TRBV6-1	TRBJ1-3	.	.	CASSDLHDNSGNTIYF	TGTGCCAGCAGTGACCTTCATGACAACTCTGGAAACACCATATATTTT
TRBV5-5	TRBJ1-4	.	.	CASSPGPVATNEKLFF	TGTGCCAGCAGCCCTGGGCCGGTTGCAACTAATGAAAAACTGTTTTTT
TRBV19	TRBJ1-2	TRBD1	.	CASSIAQGASNYGYTF	TGTGCCAGTAGTATAGCGCAGGGGGCGAGTAACTATGGCTACACCTTC
TRBV5-1	TRBJ2-3	TRBD2	.	CASSLELAGGPDTQYF	TGCGCCAGCAGCTTAGAACTAGCGGGAGGGCCAGATACGCAGTATTTT
TRBV29-1	TRBJ1-2	.	.	CSVGGNDYGYTF	TGCAGCGTTGGGGGTAACGACTATGGCTACACCTTC